A selection of T cell receptor beta chains follows, all from one sample in a study of cytomegalovirus exposure and HLA in healthy donors. The table came from immunoSEQ multiplex PCR; TCRdb's copy has only in-frame clones and leaves some out. The sample totals more than 60,000 clones. Source material: PBMCs. The receptors were gathered from a boy under 18 in good health and CMV-seronegative. Both conserved end residues are trimmed from each CDR3.

v_call	j_call	cdr3_aa
TRBV28	TRBJ2-7	ASGTGPYEQY
TRBV10-1	TRBJ1-5	ASSRQVDQPQH
TRBV2	TRBJ1-1	ASSTTGGRGHTEAF
TRBV7-9	TRBJ2-3	ASSLGRTGGADTQY
TRBV2	TRBJ2-7	ASCPRGQGYEQY
TRBV4-2	TRBJ2-1	ASSQTPPGLGYNEQF
TRBV7-9	TRBJ1-5	ASSLDGGQPQH
TRBV19	TRBJ2-4	AKDDRVAKNIQY
TRBV5-4	TRBJ2-7	ASSLDSSQTYEQY
TRBV10-3	TRBJ1-2	AIRASGTGANYGYT
TRBV6-1	TRBJ2-1	ASSEMGTGAGADNEQF
TRBV7-9	TRBJ1-2	ASSFGQGSYGYT
TRBV7-9	TRBJ2-7	ASSLQLGDEQY
TRBV10-3	TRBJ1-2	AISESNRVRDYGYT
TRBV5-1	TRBJ2-5	ASSLRGEETQY
TRBV2	TRBJ2-3	ASSEQLAGGADTQY
TRBV13	TRBJ2-2	ASSRPDTTNTGELF
TRBV6-5	TRBJ2-7	ASSYAGTGAYEQY
TRBV5-4	TRBJ2-1	ASSPRTGGETWF
TRBV7-9	TRBJ2-7	ASSDTRQGYEQY
TRBV10-3	TRBJ1-5	ATVEGEGQPQH
TRBV30	TRBJ1-1	AWSSEDRGAF
TRBV10-2	TRBJ1-1	ASSDLGHRNTEAF
TRBV27	TRBJ2-7	ASIGWGSEQY
TRBV5-1	TRBJ2-5	ASSPGQGKPETQY
TRBV5-1	TRBJ2-2	ASSGGGNTGELF
TRBV6-5	TRBJ1-3	ASSYRQSGNTIY
TRBV6-1	TRBJ1-5	ASSVTGYRQTSNQPQH
TRBV7-6	TRBJ1-2	ASSPDPGQGNYGYT